This entry lists 20 T cell receptor beta chains sequenced from one sample in a study of neoadjuvant anti-PD-1 for oral cavity cancer. Method: immunoSEQ multiplex PCR; TCRdb's copy keeps in-frame clones and lacks some. This repertoire shows 11,000 to 15,000 clones, about 67% found once; its top ten account for 2.5% to 3.5%. This material consisted of PBMCs, taken before nivolumab (anti-PD-1) treatment. The source of these receptors is a person between 40 and 80 years old with oral cavity squamous cell carcinoma.

The chain recombines TRBV6-1 with TRBJ1-3; D unclear. The germline V gene has CDR1 MNHNS and CDR2 SASEGT. This CDR3 has 15 residues. V dropped 2 bases and J dropped 0 bases, with 8 bases sitting between them. The CDR3: CASSEYRSSGNTIYF. The CDR3 region has the DNA TGTGCCAGCAGTGAATATAGGAGCTCTGGAAACACCATATATTTT.

This clone showed up just a few times. V gene TRBV5-4 combines with J gene TRBJ1-1; 8 nucleotides align to TRBD1. Germline CDR1 SGHNT, CDR2 YYREEE (reference sequence). The CDR3 has 15 amino acids. The V and J ends lost 0 bases and 0 bases, in that order; junction bases with no gene match: 1. The CDR3 loop is CASSLVGQVNTEAFF. The CDR3 DNA is TGTGCCAGCAGCTTGGTGGGACAGGTGAACACTGAAGCTTTCTTT.

Only a few counts were recorded for this clone. The chain links TRBV6-1 to TRBJ1-6; no definite D call. Germline CDR1 MNHNS, CDR2 SASEGT. Trimming shortened V by 6 bases and J by 9 bases, and 15 bases separated the two germline ends. The CDR3 is 14 amino acids. The DNA of the CDR3 is TGTGCCAGCAGCACAGCCCCGGAGGGTTCACCCCTCCACTTT. This translates into CASSTAPEGSPLHF.

This clone was seen only once. This chain uses TRBV4-2 with TRBJ1-1; tentative D call: TRBD1 (5 bases). Germline assignment: CDR1 LGHNA and CDR2 YNFKEQ. The ends were cut back, 1 base at V and 13 bases at J, with 13 bases in the middle. The CDR3 length is 12 residues. CDR3 DNA sequence: TGTGCCAGCAGCCAAGGCGGGGGGTTGATTTTCTTT. It encodes CASSQGGGLIFF.

J is TRBJ2-5 and V is TRBV5-4; D might be TRBD1 or TRBD2, each matching 5 bases. Trimming took 2 bases from V and 4 from J, leaving 12 bases between them. The V gene's germline CDR1 is SGHNT and CDR2 YYREEE (reference sequence). CDR3 length: 14 residues. The CDR3 DNA sequence: TGTGCCAGCAGCTTAGTGGGGGTAGGAGAGACCCAGTACTTC. Translating gives CASSLVGVGETQYF.

The chain employs TRBV4-1 and TRBJ2-2, with D maybe TRBD1 (5 bases). Germline V gene data show CDR1 as MGHRA and CDR2 as YSYEKL. Trimming cost V 3 bases and J 1 base, with 21 bases left between them. The CDR3 has 19 residues. In nucleotides, the CDR3 is TGCGCCAGCAGCCAGGTTTTTTGGGGCAGACAGCGGAACACCGGGGAGCTGTTTTTT. It is translated as CASSQVFWGRQRNTGELFF.

This chain links TRBV5-1 with TRBJ2-1, with D possibly matching TRBD2 (5 bases). There are 15 residues in the CDR3. V lost 4 bases, J lost 0 bases, and 11 bases lay in between. Germline V lookup: CDR1 SGHRS, CDR2 YFSETQ. CDR3 in DNA: TGCGCCAGCAGCCCGGACTTGAGCTCCTACAATGAGCAGTTCTTC. Translation gives CASSPDLSSYNEQFF.

The chain recombines TRBV11-3 with TRBJ2-1; D not certain. With 0 bases removed from V and 4 bases from J, the gap between germline ends came to 7 bases. CDR1 and CDR2 from the germline V gene are SGHNT and YENEEA. The CDR3 totals 14 residues. CDR3 region: CASSLEGQYNEQFF. In DNA form, the CDR3 reads TGTGCCAGCAGCTTAGAAGGCCAGTACAATGAGCAGTTCTTC.

This clone came up a few times. V and J are TRBV4-1 and TRBJ2-7; D not certain. The germline V gene encodes CDR1 MGHRA and CDR2 YSYEKL. This CDR3 region has 14 residues. The V end lost 0 bases, the J end lost 6 bases, and 12 bases lay between the germline ends. Written as DNA, the CDR3 is TGCGCCAGCAGCCAAGATGCCCGGAACTCCGAGCAGTACTTC. This sequence encodes CASSQDARNSEQYF.

CDR3 sequence: CASSLVGQGSGNTIYF. The CDR3 DNA follows: TGCGCCAGCAGCCTCGTCGGACAGGGTTCTGGAAACACCATATATTTT. The J gene is TRBJ1-3, the V gene TRBV5-1; 8 bases fit TRBD1. After removal of 4 bases from V and 1 base from J, the junction contained 7 bases not matched to a gene. CDR3 length: 16 residues. Germline CDR1 and CDR2: SGHRS and YFSETQ.

V and J are TRBV5-1 and TRBJ2-5; 11 bases match TRBD1. The germline V gene encodes CDR1 SGHRS and CDR2 YFSETQ. This CDR3 is 14 amino acids long. V lost 4 bases and J lost 4; bases outside the gene matches: 3. This chain's CDR3 is CASSNGTGGETQYF. The CDR3 region has the DNA TGCGCCAGCAGCAACGGGACAGGGGGAGAGACCCAGTACTTC.

This clone has only a few counts. The chain has TRBV6-1 and TRBJ1-4; TRBD1 matches 8 bases. The CDR3 length is 14 residues. Germline V gene sequence: CDR1 MNHNS, CDR2 SASEGT. Trimming cost V 7 bases and J 8 bases; bases outside gene matches: 9. In DNA, the CDR3 is TGTGCCAGCAAACGGACAGGGTTGGGGGAAAAACTGTTTTTT. It yields the protein CASKRTGLGEKLFF.

This clone showed up just a few times. V is TRBV28 and J is TRBJ2-1, with D maybe TRBD2 (6 bases). CDR3 length: 14 residues. Trimming took 7 bases from V and 8 from J, leaving 18 bases between them. Germline CDR1 and CDR2: MDHEN and SYDVKM. This CDR3 reads CASTSGGGQYEQFF. The CDR3 DNA reads TGTGCCAGCACTAGTGGGGGAGGCCAATATGAGCAGTTCTTC.

This chain links TRBV10-3 with TRBJ1-1, with a tentative D call TRBD1 (5 bases). V shed 8 bases and J shed 10 bases, with 17 bases lying between them. Germline V lookup: CDR1 ENHRY, CDR2 SYGVKD. This CDR3 comprises 12 residues. CDR3 sequence reads: CAISEGIGAAFF. The CDR3 bases are TGTGCCATCTCTGAGGGGATAGGGGCAGCTTTCTTT.

The chain carries TRBV19 and TRBJ2-7; D unclear. V gave up 5 bases and J gave up 1 base, with 12 bases separating them. The length of the CDR3 is 14 residues. Germline V lookup: CDR1 LNHDA, CDR2 SQIVND (reference sequence). The CDR3 here is CASSPTWDSYEQYF. CDR3 in DNA: TGTGCCAGTAGTCCAACATGGGATTCCTACGAGCAGTACTTC.

A word on this clone: At the DNA level, this CDR3 is encoded by other sequences in the same sample as well. The chain joins TRBV6-5 to TRBJ2-3, with 9 nucleotides matching TRBD1. CDR3 length: 14 residues. CDR1 is MNHEY, CDR2 SVGAGI, per germline. V shed 2 bases and J 3 bases; nucleotides not matched to a gene: 0. CDR3 DNA: TGTGCCAGCAGTTACGGACAGGGGACAGATACGCAGTATTTT. Translation: CASSYGQGTDTQYF.

This clone was observed a handful of times. The chain's CDR3 is CASSQGLAGGADTQYF. The CDR3 coding sequence is TGTGCCAGCAGCCAAGGACTAGCGGGAGGGGCAGATACGCAGTATTTT. This sequence joins TRBV4-2 and TRBJ2-3, with TRBD2 matching over 14 bases. Per the germline V gene, CDR1 is LGHNA and CDR2 is YNFKEQ. This CDR3 is built from 16 residues. The ends lost 1 base at V and 4 bases at J; junction bases unmatched: 1.

The chain is built from TRBV4-1 and TRBJ1-4; D unclear. The CDR3 is made up of 14 amino acids. Germline values: CDR1 MGHRA, CDR2 YSYEKL. V dropped 5 bases and J dropped 8 bases, with 15 bases sitting between them. The CDR3 nucleotides are TGCGCCAGCAGCGCTAATGTGAATGGGGAAAAACTGTTTTTT. It codes for CASSANVNGEKLFF.

A remark on this clone: An end of the junction does not agree with germline; a read error may underlie this. The chain recombines TRBV7-7 with TRBJ1-5; D unresolved. The germline CDR1 and CDR2 sequences are SSHAT and FNYEAQ (reference sequence). The CDR3 consists of 13 residues. CDR3 nucleotides: TGTGCTAGCAGCTTACGTCAGGATCAGCCCCAGCATTTT. Its translation: CASSLRQDQPQHF.

This clone was observed a single time. V and J are TRBV6-6 and TRBJ2-7; 7 bases fit TRBD1. In germline, CDR1 is MNHNY, CDR2 SVGAGI (reference sequence). CDR3 length: 15 amino acids. V was clipped by 1 base and J by 6 bases; unmatched bases: 9. The CDR3 protein is CASSYLGRQGTEQYF. CDR3 coding DNA: TGTGCCAGCAGTTACTTAGGCAGACAGGGTACCGAGCAGTACTTC.